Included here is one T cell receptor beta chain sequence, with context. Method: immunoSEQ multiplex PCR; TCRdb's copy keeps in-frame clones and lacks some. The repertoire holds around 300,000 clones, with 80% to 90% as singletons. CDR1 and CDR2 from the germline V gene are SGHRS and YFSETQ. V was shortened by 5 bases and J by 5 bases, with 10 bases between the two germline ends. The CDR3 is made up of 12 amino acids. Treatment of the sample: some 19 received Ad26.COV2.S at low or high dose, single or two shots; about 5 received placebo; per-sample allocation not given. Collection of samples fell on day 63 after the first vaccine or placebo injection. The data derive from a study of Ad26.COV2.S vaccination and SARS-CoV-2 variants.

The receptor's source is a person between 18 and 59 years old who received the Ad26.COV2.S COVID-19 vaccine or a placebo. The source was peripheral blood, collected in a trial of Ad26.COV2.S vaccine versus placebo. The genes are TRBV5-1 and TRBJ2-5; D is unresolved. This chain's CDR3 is CASRLAQETQYF. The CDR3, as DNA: TGCGCCAGCAGACTTGCCCAGGAGACCCAGTACTTC.